The T cell receptor (beta chain) described here comes from a study of T-cell memory formation after mild COVID-19. One entry per CDR3 protein results from TCRdb running MiXCR on the 5' RACE reads. This sample carries more than 300,000 distinct CDR3 sequences, around 13% of them seen once, and the ten largest clones take over 20%. This clonotype was observed a handful of times. Germline CDR1 and CDR2: SQVTM and ANQGSEA. V lost 3 bases and J 3 bases, leaving 11 bases between the germline ends. The CDR3 loop spans 14 amino acids. The sequenced sample was PBMCs or a T cell subset sorted from them (not recorded which). This rearrangement joins TRBV29-1 to TRBJ1-4, with D perhaps matching TRBD1 (6 bases). The source of this sequence is a man between 18 and 35 years old who had mild COVID-19 (a few samples of this study predate the infection). Cell type and time point are not known. CDR3 nucleotides: TGCAGCGTTGATGGGGGCGTCGCTAATGAAAAACTGTTTTTT. It codes for CSVDGGVANEKLFF.